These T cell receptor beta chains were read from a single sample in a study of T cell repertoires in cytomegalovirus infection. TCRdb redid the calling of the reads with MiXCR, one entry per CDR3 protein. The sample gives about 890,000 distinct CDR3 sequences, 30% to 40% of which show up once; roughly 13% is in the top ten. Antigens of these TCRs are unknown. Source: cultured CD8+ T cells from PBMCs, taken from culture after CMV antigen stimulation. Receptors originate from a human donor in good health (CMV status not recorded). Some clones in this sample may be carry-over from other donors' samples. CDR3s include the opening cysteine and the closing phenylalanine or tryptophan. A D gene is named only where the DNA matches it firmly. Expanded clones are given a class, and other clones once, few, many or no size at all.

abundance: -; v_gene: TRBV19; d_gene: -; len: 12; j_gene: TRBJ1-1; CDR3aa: CATTIGGTEAFF; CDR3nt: TGTGCCACCACAATAGGGGGAACTGAAGCTTTCTTT
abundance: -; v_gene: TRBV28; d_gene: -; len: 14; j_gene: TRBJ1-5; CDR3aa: CASSLWGAGQPQHF; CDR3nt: TGTGCCAGCAGTTTGTGGGGGGCCGGCCAGCCCCAGCATTTT
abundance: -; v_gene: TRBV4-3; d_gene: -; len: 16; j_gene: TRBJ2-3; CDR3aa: CASSQDRQGRVDTQYF; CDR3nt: TGCGCCAGCAGCCAAGATCGGCAAGGGCGGGTAGATACGCAGTATTTT
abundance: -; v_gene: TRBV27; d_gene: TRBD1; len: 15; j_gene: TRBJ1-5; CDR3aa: CASRVTGGSVQPQHF; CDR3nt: TGTGCCAGCAGGGTGACAGGGGGTTCGGTTCAGCCCCAGCATTTT
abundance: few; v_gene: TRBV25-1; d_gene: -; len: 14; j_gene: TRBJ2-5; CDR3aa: CASSEQNGRETQYF; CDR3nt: TGTGCCAGCAGTGAGCAGAATGGGCGAGAGACCCAGTACTTC
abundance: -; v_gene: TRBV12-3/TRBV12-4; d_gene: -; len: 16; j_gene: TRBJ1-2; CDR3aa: CASSLTSLPGEYGYTF; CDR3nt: TGTGCCAGCAGTTTAACATCTTTACCCGGGGAATATGGCTACACCTTC
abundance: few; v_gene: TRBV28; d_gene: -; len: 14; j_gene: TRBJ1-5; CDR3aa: CASSQEEDNQPQHF; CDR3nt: TGTGCCAGCAGTCAGGAGGAGGACAATCAGCCCCAGCATTTT
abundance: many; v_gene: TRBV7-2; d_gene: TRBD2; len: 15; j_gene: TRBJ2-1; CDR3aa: CASSISGGARNEQFF; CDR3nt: TGTGCCAGCAGCATTAGCGGGGGGGCCCGTAATGAGCAGTTCTTC
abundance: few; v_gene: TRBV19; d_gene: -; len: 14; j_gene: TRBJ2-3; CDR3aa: CASSIDRITDTQYF; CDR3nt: TGTGCCAGTAGTATAGACAGGATCACAGATACGCAGTATTTT
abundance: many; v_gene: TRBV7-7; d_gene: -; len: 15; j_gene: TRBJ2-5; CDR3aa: CASSLGRQIQETQYF; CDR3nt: TGTGCTAGCAGCTTAGGGCGGCAAATCCAAGAGACCCAGTACTTC
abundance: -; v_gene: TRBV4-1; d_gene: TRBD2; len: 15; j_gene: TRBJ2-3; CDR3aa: CASKAGTSYTDTQYF; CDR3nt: TGCGCCAGCAAAGCTGGGACTAGTTACACAGATACGCAGTATTTT
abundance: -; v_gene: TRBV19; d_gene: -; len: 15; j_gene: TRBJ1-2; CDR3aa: CASSPDQTGPYGYTF; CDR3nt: TGTGCCAGTAGTCCAGACCAGACAGGCCCATATGGCTACACCTTC
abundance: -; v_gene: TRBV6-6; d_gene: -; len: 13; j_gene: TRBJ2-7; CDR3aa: CATDEGRVGEQYF; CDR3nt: TGTGCCACCGACGAGGGGCGAGTCGGCGAGCAGTACTTC
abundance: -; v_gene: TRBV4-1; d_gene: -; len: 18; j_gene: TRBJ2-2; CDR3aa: CASSQDWGNREGTGELFF; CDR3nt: TGCGCCAGCAGCCAAGATTGGGGTAACAGGGAAGGGACCGGGGAGCTGTTTTTT
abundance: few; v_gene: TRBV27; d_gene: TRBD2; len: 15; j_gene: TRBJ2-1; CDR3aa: CASSLTASGDNEQFF; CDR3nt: TGTGCCAGCAGTTTGACGGCTAGCGGAGACAATGAGCAGTTCTTC
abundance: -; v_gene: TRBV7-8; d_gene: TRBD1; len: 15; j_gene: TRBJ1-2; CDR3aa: CASSLFKTGNNGYTF; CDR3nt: TGTGCCAGCAGCTTATTTAAGACAGGGAATAATGGCTACACCTTC
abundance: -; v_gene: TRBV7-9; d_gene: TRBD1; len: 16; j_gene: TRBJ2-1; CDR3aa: CASSRTGTGELNEQFF; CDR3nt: TGTGCCAGCAGCCGTACCGGGACAGGGGAATTGAATGAGCAGTTCTTC
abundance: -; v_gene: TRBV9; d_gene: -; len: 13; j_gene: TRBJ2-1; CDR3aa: CASTAGRHNEQFF; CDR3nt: TGTGCCAGCACGGCGGGGCGGCACAATGAGCAGTTCTTC
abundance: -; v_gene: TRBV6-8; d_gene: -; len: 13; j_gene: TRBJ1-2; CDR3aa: CAGSLYRDYGYTF; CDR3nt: TGTGCCGGCAGCCTCTACCGGGACTATGGCTACACCTTC
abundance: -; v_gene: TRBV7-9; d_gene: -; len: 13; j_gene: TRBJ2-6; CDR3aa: CASSLSEANVLTF; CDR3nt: TGTGCCAGCAGTTTATCCGAGGCCAACGTCCTGACTTTC
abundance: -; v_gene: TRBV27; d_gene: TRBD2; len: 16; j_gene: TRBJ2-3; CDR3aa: CASALNSGDFTDTQYF; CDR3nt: TGTGCCAGCGCCCTGAATAGCGGGGACTTCACAGATACGCAGTATTTT
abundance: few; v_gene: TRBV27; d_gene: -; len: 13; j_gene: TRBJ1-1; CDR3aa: CASSFGQTGAAFF; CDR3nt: TGTGCCAGCAGTTTCGGGCAGACTGGGGCAGCTTTCTTT
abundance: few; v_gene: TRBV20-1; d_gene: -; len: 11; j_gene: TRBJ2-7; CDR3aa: CSASTGYEQYF; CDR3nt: TGCAGTGCCTCTACAGGCTACGAGCAGTACTTC
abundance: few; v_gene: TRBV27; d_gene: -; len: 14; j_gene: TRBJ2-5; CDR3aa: CASSQDSAQETQYF; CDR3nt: TGTGCCAGCAGTCAGGACAGCGCCCAAGAGACCCAGTACTTC
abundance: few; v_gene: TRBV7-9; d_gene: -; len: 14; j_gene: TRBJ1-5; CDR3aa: CASSTGGVGQPQHF; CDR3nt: TGTGCCAGCAGTACAGGAGGAGTGGGTCAGCCCCAGCATTTT
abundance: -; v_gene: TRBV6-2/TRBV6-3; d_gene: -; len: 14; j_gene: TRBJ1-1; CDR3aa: CASSYADLYTEAFF; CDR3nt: TGTGCCAGCAGCTATGCAGATCTGTACACTGAAGCTTTCTTT
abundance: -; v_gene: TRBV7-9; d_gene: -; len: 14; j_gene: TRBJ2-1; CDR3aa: CASSPDRILDEQFF; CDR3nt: TGTGCCAGCAGCCCCGATAGGATCCTGGATGAGCAGTTCTTC
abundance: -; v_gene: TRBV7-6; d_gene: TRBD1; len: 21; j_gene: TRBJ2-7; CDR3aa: CASSSRPTGDGGRGATYEQYF; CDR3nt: TGTGCCAGCAGCTCCAGACCGACAGGGGACGGCGGAAGGGGGGCCACCTACGAGCAGTACTTC
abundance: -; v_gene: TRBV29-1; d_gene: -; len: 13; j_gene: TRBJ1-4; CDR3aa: CSVDPGTGEKLFF; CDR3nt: TGCAGCGTTGATCCAGGGACGGGTGAAAAACTGTTTTTT
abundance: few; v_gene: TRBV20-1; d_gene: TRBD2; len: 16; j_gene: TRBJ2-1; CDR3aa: CSAPGTSGGTYNEQFF; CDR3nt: TGCAGTGCTCCCGGGACTAGCGGGGGGACCTACAATGAGCAGTTCTTC